This TCR beta chain was recorded in a study of blood T cell repertoires in COVID-19 (dated by TCRdb to 2020 to 2021). Background for the entire study: Samples from collaborators originated in the United States, Italy and Spain and spanned both the acute and convalescent phases of COVID-19. Where HLA class I and class II types were available, the types were taken from metadata supplied by the sample provider, not from assay-based typing. The prospective study material was composed of cDNA or gDNA derived from T cells, B-cell-depleted T cells, or PBMCs. Subjects who had been exposed to COVID-19, were actively infected with it, or had recovered from it provided the deeply sampled blood TCRbeta repertoires that made up the dataset. The samples were drawn from the first 160 participants of the ongoing ImmuneRACE study and from 1,254 subjects provided by 6 global collaborators. Nearly every sample came with metadata listing a de-identified subject ID, COVID-19 status, age in years and sex. The repertoires were made available in a free public database intended to serve as a resource for research on the immune response to SARS-CoV-2.

Each collaborating institution followed its own protocols to collect whole blood in K2EDTA tubes. Collaborator samples were shipped for TCRbeta analysis as frozen whole blood, isolated PBMCs, or DNA extracted from either sample type. Overall results and qualifications from the work: The quantity of clinical and demographic metadata differed by source and by participant and was supplied without curation.

Based on the germline V gene (reference sequence), the CDR1 and CDR2 sequences are GTSNPN and SVGIG. At the junction V is shortened by 3 bases and J by 8 bases, with 10 bases in between. Inclusive of the bounding cysteine and phenylalanine, the CDR3 is 11 residues long. The CDR3 DNA has 33 bases and is translated from base 1. The immunoSEQ Assay, a bias-controlled multiplex PCR, was used to amplify TCRbeta CDR3 regions from genomic DNA. The study's own analysis went as follows. The number of nucleated cells in each sample was estimated from the amplification of reference gene primers within the assay. To quantify the absolute abundance of each unique TCRbeta CDR3 rearrangement, sequence reads were collapsed and filtered. For each sample, productive Simpson clonality was calculated by taking the square root of Simpson's diversity index across productive rearrangements. The source is immuneACCESS, and TCRdb retained only in-frame sequences with V and J called. Part of the clones is not carried over; for the studies checked, unresolved V genes explain less than half of this, and the remainder is unexplained. That table gives V, J and clone size, and the DNA gave D and trimming. The table for this sample lists 190,000 or so clones; 70% to 90% of them were counted only once. Roughly 2.8% of the sample goes to the ten largest clones.

Details on this clone: The clone's antigen remains unknown. Within one base of it there is no much larger clone, and no base qualities were kept.

This TCR was sampled from a woman aged 30 to 39 with active or convalescent COVID-19. Recombination connected TRBV30 to TRBJ1-1; tentative D gene TRBD1, with 5 bases matching. Specimen: peripheral blood. The CDR3 protein sequence reads: CAWSRVSEAFF. The sequenced DNA is TGTGCCTGGAGCAGGGTATCCGAAGCTTTCTTT.